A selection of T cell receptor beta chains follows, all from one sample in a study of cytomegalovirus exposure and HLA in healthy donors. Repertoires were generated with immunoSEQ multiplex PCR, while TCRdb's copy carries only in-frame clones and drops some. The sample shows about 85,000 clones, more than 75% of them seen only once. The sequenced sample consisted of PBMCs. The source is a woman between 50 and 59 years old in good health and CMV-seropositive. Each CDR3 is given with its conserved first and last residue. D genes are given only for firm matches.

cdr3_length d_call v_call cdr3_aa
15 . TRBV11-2 CASSLGAGQNYEQYF
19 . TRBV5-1 CASSFGQGALNPSTDTQYF
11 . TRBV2 CASGSGYGYTF
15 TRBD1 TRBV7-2 CASSTTGGFGEKLFF
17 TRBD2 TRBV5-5 CASSLRTSGLNGNEQFF
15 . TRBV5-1 CASSLDRTQGYEQYF
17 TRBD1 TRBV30 CAGGGNMARGRGYGYTF
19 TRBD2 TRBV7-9 CASSSPRAGVLRSSYEQYF
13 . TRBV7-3 CASRAGWNTEAFF
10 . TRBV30 CACSHNEQFF
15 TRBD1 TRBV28 CASSSQGQTPYGYTF